Reported below is one T cell receptor beta chain. Its specificity is unknown. The study separated CD4+ cells into CD45RA+ naive and CD45RA-negative memory subsets. V was shortened by 6 bases and J by 3 bases, with 17 bases between the two germline ends. The CDR3 consists of 16 residues. Germline V lookup: CDR1 LNHNV, CDR2 YYDKDF (reference sequence). This sample is drawn from a study of shared clonotypes between healthy human individuals. Study-wide points: Only blood was sampled, and tissue TCR repertoires likely differ from blood ones. The study found about 5% of naive CD4 clonotypes shared across four donors.

Sequenced by immunoSEQ multiplex PCR; TCRdb stores in-frame clones only, minus some. The sample yields hundreds of thousands of clones, approximately 79% seen once. Sequencing was done on a sample of memory CD4+ T cells sorted from blood. Sample subset: CD45RA-negative fraction. This clonotype originated in a woman in her twenties or thirties in good health. The V gene is TRBV15, the J gene TRBJ2-2, with a possible D match to TRBD2 (6 bases). The CDR3 region has the DNA TGTGCCACCAGGTCGTCGGGGTGGGGGGACACCGGGGAGCTGTTTTTT. This encodes CATRSSGWGDTGELFF.